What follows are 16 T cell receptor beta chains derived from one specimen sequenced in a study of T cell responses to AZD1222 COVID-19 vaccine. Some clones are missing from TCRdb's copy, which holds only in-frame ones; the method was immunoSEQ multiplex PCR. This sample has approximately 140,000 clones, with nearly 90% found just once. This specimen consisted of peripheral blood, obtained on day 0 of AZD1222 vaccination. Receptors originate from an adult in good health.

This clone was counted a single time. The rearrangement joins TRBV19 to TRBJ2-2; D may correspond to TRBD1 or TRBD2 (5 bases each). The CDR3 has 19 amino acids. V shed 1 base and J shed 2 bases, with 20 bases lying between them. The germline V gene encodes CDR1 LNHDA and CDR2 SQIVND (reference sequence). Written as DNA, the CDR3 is TGTGCCAGTAGTATAGCCCTGCTTCCGGGACGGGTAAACACCGGGGAGCTGTTTTTT. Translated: CASSIALLPGRVNTGELFF.

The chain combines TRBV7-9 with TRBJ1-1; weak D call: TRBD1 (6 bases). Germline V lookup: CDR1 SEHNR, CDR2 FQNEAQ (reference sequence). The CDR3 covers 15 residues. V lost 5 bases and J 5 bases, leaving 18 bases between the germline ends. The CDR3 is CASSPPGTMRTEAFF. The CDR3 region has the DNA TGTGCCAGCAGCCCACCAGGGACAATGAGGACTGAAGCTTTCTTT.

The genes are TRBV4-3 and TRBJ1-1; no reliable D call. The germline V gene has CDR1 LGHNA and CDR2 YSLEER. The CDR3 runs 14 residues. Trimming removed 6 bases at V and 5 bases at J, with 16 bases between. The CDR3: CASRRALGGTEAFF. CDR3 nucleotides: TGCGCCAGCAGACGAGCCCTCGGAGGGACTGAAGCTTTCTTT.

The CDR3 sequence: CASSPRQGWSTEAFF. CDR3 in DNA: TGTGCCAGTAGTCCCCGACAGGGTTGGAGCACTGAAGCTTTCTTT. The rearrangement links TRBV19 to TRBJ1-1; TRBD1 agrees at 7 bases. The V gene end was trimmed by 5 bases and the J gene end by 4 bases; junction bases not matched to a gene: 10. This CDR3 contains 15 residues. Germline V lookup: CDR1 LNHDA, CDR2 SQIVND (reference sequence).

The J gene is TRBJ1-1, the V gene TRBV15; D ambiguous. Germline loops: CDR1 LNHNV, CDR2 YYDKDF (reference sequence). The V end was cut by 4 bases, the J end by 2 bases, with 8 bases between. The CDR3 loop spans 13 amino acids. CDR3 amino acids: CATSILQNTEAFF. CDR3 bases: TGTGCCACCAGCATATTACAAAACACTGAAGCTTTCTTT.

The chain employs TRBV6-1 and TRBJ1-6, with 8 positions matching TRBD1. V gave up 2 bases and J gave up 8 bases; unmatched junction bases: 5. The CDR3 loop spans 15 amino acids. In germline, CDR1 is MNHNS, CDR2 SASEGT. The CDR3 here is CASSETGQGYSPLHF. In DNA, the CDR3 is TGTGCCAGCAGTGAAACTGGACAGGGCTATTCACCCCTCCACTTT.

The CDR3, as DNA: TGTGCCAGCAGCCCACAATGGGGGACGCATCAGCCCCAGCATTTT. It specifies CASSPQWGTHQPQHF. The chain joins TRBV7-2 to TRBJ1-5, with D tentatively TRBD1 (5 bases). Per the germline V gene, CDR1 is SGHTA and CDR2 is FQGNSA. The V end was cut by 5 bases, the J end by 5 bases, with 16 bases between. The CDR3 loop spans 15 amino acids.

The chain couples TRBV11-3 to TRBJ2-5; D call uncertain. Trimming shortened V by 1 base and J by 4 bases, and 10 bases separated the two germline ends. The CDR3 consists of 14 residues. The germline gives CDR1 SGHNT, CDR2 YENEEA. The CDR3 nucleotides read TGTGCCAGCAGCTTAGGTGTAGACGGAGAGACCCAGTACTTC. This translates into CASSLGVDGETQYF.

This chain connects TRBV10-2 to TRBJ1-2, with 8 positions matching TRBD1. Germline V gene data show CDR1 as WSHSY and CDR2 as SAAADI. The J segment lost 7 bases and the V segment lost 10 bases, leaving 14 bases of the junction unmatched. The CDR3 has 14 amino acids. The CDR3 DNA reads TGCGCCACCCAGACAGGGGCGGGCGTAGGTGGCTACACCTTC. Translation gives CATQTGAGVGGYTF.

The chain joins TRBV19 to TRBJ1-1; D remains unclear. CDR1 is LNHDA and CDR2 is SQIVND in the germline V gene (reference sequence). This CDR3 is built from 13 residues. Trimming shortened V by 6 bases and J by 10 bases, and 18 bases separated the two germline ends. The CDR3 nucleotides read TGTGCCAGTAGCGGACTCACTTGGGCGGCAGCTTTCTTT. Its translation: CASSGLTWAAAFF.

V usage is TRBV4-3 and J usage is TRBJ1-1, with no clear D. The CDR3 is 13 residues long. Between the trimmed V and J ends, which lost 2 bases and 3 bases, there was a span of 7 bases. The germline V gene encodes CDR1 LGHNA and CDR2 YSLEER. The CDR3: CASSQNRHTEAFF. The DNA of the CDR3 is TGCGCCAGCAGCCAAAACAGACACACTGAAGCTTTCTTT.

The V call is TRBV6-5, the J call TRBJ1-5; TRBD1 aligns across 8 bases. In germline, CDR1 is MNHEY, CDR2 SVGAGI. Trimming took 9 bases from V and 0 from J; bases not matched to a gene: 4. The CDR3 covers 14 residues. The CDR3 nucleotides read TGTGCCAGTGGACAGGGATATAGCAATCAGCCCCAGCATTTT. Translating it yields CASGQGYSNQPQHF.

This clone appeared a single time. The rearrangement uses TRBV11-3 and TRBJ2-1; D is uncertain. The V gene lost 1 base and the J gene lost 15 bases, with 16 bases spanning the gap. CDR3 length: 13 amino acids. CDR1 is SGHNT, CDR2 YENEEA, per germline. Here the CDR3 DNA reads TGTGCCAGCAGCTTAGGGGCCCTCCGAAGGAGGTTCTTC. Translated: CASSLGALRRRFF. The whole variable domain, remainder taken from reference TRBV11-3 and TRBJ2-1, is EAGVVQSPRYKIIEKKQPVAFWCNPISGHNTLYWYLQNLGQGPELLIRYENEEAVDDSQLPKDRFSAERLKGVDSTLKIQPAELGDSAVYLCASSLGALRRRFFGPGTRLTVL.

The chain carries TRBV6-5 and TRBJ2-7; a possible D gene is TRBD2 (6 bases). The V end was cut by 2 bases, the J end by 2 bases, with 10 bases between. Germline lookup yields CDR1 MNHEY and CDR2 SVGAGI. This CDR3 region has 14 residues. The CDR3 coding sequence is TGTGCCAGCAGTTACGGGCGGGATGCCTACGAGCAGTACTTC. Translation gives CASSYGRDAYEQYF.

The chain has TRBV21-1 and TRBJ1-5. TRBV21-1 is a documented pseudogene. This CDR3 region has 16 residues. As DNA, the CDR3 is TGTGCCAGCAGCAAAAGGGCGGAGACCGCTTCTCAGCCCCAGCATTTT. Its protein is CASSKRAETASQPQHF.

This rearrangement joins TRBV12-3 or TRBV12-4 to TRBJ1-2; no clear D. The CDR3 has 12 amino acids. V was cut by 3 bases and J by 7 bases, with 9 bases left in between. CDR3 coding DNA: TGTGCCAGCAGTTTTGGACTCTTTGGCTACACCTTC. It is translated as CASSFGLFGYTF.